This T cell receptor (beta chain) was sequenced during a study of response to subunit inactivated influenza vaccine. The V and J ends lost 4 bases and 5 bases, in that order; junction bases with no gene match: 4. The germline CDR1 and CDR2 sequences are SNHLY and FYNNEI. This CDR3 has 15 residues. This clonotype was detected a few times. TCRdb reanalysed the RT-PCR reads using MiXCR and keeps one entry per CDR3 protein. The sample includes 500,000 to 550,000 distinct CDR3 sequences, approximately 22% of them seen just once. These records were also assigned to another study, of T cells expressing NK-cell markers. That paper adds: TCR beta libraries carry UMIs added by 5'RACE template switching. The authors sequenced eight donors, of whom seven were HCMV-seropositive and one was seronegative. A few donors' CD3+CD56-NKG2C+ cells were dominated by the same clonotypes.

The sample in question was CD4+ T cells sorted from PBMCs, obtained 11 to 12 days after vaccination. The receptor was derived from a man in his fifties who received an inactivated influenza vaccine. The chain carries TRBV2 and TRBJ2-3; 12 bases agree with TRBD2. In DNA form, the CDR3 reads TGTGCCAGCAGTGTTAGACTAGCGGGAGAAGATACGCAGTATTTT. It codes for CASSVRLAGEDTQYF.